This T cell receptor (beta chain) appears in the sequencing data of a study of OX40 agonist ivuxolimab in advanced cancers. The V and J ends lost 3 bases and 8 bases respectively, with 13 bases between them. The CDR3 runs to 13 residues. Germline V lookup: CDR1 KGHSH, CDR2 LQKENI. Libraries were prepared by immunoSEQ multiplex PCR; TCRdb keeps only in-frame clonotypes and omits some of them. This sample has roughly 11,000 clones; around 74% occur once, and the top ten carry about 29%. Sample share makes this clone large. This clonotype originated in an adult with an advanced solid tumor such as melanoma, head and neck, liver or kidney cancer. The chain uses TRBV18 and TRBJ1-2, with a weak D call TRBD1 (6 bases). Sequencing was performed on CD4+ or CD8+ T cells sorted from blood, taken in a trial of the OX40 agonist ivuxolimab. The DNA of the CDR3 is TGTGCCAGCTCACCTCGACAGGTCGGAGGCTACACCTTC. Translation gives CASSPRQVGGYTF.